The next 11 T cell receptor beta chains were all read from a single sample in a study of cytomegalovirus exposure and HLA in healthy donors. 60 Vbeta and 13 Jbeta primers were used in PCR. Sequencing used immunoSEQ multiplex PCR; TCRdb keeps in-frame clones, though not all of them. The table gives some 44,000 clones; the top ten clones make up under 2% of it. Sequencing was done on a sample of PBMCs. These receptors came from a woman younger than 45 in good health and CMV-seronegative.

The chain employs TRBV6-5 and TRBJ1-2, with TRBD1 identical over 11 bases. The germline V gene has CDR1 MNHEY and CDR2 SVGAGI. The ends lost 6 bases at V and 5 bases at J; junction bases unmatched: 5. This CDR3 is built from 14 residues. In DNA form, the CDR3 reads TGTGCCAGCAGCTCCGGGACAGGGGGGTATGGCTACACCTTC. This sequence encodes CASSSGTGGYGYTF.

The CDR3 protein is CASRGTGVRDEQYF. The CDR3 nucleotides are TGTGCCAGCAGGGGAACAGGGGTGAGGGACGAGCAGTACTTC. The rearrangement links TRBV6-5 to TRBJ2-7; 7 bases align to TRBD1. The length of the CDR3 is 14 residues. Trimming at V came to 6 bases and at J to 5 bases, leaving 10 bases not matched to a gene. The germline gives CDR1 MNHEY, CDR2 SVGAGI.

The DNA of the CDR3 is TGCGCCAGCAGCCCGGGACTAGCGGGAGCAGATACGCAGTATTTT. Its protein product is CASSPGLAGADTQYF. The chain combines TRBV5-1 with TRBJ2-3; TRBD2 aligns across 14 bases. J lost 4 bases, V lost 4 bases, and 2 bases had no gene match. Germline loops: CDR1 SGHRS, CDR2 YFSETQ. The CDR3 covers 15 residues.

The chain couples TRBV28 to TRBJ2-5, with 8 bases matching TRBD2. The CDR3 length is 12 residues. V was clipped by 7 bases and J by 4 bases; unmatched bases: 2. Germline V gives CDR1 MDHEN, CDR2 SYDVKM. The CDR3 region is CASKGTRETQYF. The CDR3, as DNA: TGTGCCAGCAAAGGGACTAGAGAGACCCAGTACTTC. The complete variable domain, with remaining parts taken from reference TRBV28 and TRBJ2-5, reads DVKVTQSSRYLVKRTGEKVFLECVQDMDHENMFWYRQDPGLGLRLIYFSYDVKMKEKGDIPEGYSVSREKKERFSLILESASTNQTSMYLCASKGTRETQYFGPGTRLLVL.

The chain couples TRBV10-3 to TRBJ2-1; weak D call: TRBD2 (6 bases). CDR1 and CDR2 from the germline V gene are ENHRY and SYGVKD. The CDR3 consists of 13 residues. Trimming took 7 bases from V and 9 from J, leaving 16 bases between them. In DNA form, the CDR3 reads TGTGCCATCACCCCCCGGGACTTTAGTGAGCAGTTCTTC. Translation gives CAITPRDFSEQFF.

This sequence joins TRBV9 and TRBJ2-7; perhaps TRBD1 as D (6 bases). CDR3 length: 15 residues. The germline V and J ends were trimmed by 3 bases and 5 bases, with 18 bases remaining between them. The germline gives CDR1 SGDLS, CDR2 YYNGEE. DNA for the CDR3: TGTGCCAGCAGCGCCTTACCAGGGGCTACTCACGAGCAGTACTTC. This codes for CASSALPGATHEQYF.

The chain is built from TRBV6-1 and TRBJ1-4; TRBD1 matches at 9 bases. Germline assignment: CDR1 MNHNS and CDR2 SASEGT. The CDR3 totals 15 residues. V dropped 3 bases and J dropped 7; count of bases not matched to a gene: 6. CDR3 loop: CASSEVYRGLEKLFF. Written as DNA, the CDR3 is TGTGCCAGCAGTGAGGTTTACAGGGGGCTTGAAAAACTGTTTTTT.

J is TRBJ2-7 and V is TRBV5-1, with 9 nucleotides matching TRBD1. The V and J ends lost 7 bases and 5 bases, in that order; junction bases with no gene match: 13. The germline gives CDR1 SGHRS, CDR2 YFSETQ. The CDR3 runs 15 residues. In DNA form, the CDR3 reads TGCGCCAGCTCCCCCGAAGGGACAGGGAGACACGAGCAGTACTTC. Encoded protein: CASSPEGTGRHEQYF.

This rearrangement joins TRBV10-2 to TRBJ2-7; 7 nucleotides match TRBD2. Germline V lookup: CDR1 WSHSY, CDR2 SAAADI. Trimming removed 1 base from V and 2 bases from J; junction bases left unmatched: 8. This CDR3 is 16 amino acids long. This chain's CDR3 is CASSELGGVRTYEQYF. DNA of the CDR3: TGCGCCAGCAGTGAGTTGGGGGGGGTCAGGACCTACGAGCAGTACTTC.

This chain links TRBV6-1 with TRBJ2-1; 13 bases fit TRBD2. Germline-derived CDR1 and CDR2 are MNHNS and SASEGT. V was pared by 5 bases and J by 5 bases, with 3 bases of the junction left unmatched. The CDR3 covers 15 residues. CDR3 loop: CASSTLAGGDNEQFF. The CDR3 region has the DNA TGTGCCAGCAGTACACTAGCGGGAGGGGACAATGAGCAGTTCTTC.

The gene calls are TRBV27 and TRBJ1-5; D gene unclear. This CDR3 has 15 residues. CDR1 MNHEY and CDR2 SMNVEV come from the germline V gene (reference sequence). V dropped 1 base and J dropped 0 bases, with 7 bases sitting between them. CDR3 nucleotide sequence: TGTGCCAGCAGTTTATGGAGATATAGCAATCAGCCCCAGCATTTT. The encoded protein is CASSLWRYSNQPQHF.